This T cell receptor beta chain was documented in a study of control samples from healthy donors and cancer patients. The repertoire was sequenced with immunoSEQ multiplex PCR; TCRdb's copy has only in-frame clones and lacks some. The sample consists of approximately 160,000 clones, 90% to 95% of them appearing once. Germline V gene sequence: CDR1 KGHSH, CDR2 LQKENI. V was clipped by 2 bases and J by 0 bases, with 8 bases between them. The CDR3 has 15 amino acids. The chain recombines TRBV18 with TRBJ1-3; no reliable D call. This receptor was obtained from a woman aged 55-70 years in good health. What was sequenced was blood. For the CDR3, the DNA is TGTGCCAGCTCACCAACGGCGGCCTCTGGAAACACCATATATTTT. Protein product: CASSPTAASGNTIYF.